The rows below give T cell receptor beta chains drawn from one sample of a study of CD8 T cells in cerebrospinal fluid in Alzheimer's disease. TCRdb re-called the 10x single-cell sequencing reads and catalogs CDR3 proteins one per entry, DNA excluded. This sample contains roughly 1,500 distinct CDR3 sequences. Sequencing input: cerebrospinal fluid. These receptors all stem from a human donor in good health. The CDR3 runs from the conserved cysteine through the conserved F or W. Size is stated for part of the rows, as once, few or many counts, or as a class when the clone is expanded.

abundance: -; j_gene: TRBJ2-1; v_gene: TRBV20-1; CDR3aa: CSARGWRNFNEQFF
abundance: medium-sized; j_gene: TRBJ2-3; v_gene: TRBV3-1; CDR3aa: CASSQGKDTQYF
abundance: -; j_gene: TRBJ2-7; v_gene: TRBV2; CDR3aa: CASTSRGLAGEGSSYEQYF
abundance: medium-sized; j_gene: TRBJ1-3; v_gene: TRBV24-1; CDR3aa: CATSDPRDRDTIYF
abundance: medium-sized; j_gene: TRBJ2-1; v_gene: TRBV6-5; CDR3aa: CASSLQGGFYNEQFF
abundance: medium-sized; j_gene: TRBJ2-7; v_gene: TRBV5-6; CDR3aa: CASSLARRNSYEQYF
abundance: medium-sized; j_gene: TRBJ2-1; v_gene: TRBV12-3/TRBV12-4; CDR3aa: CASSLVGGNGEQFF
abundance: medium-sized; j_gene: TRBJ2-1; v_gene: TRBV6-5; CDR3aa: CASSFTAGGSYNEQFF
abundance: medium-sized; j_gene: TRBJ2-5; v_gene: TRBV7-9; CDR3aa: CASSEIGQGGYF
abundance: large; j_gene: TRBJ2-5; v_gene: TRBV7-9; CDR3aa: CASSGITGETQYF
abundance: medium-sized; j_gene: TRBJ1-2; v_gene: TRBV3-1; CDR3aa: CASTPMQTNYGYTF
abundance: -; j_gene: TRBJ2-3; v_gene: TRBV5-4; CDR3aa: CASSLVPGRESTDTQYF
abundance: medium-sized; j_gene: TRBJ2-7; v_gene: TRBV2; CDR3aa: CASMPGLAGGIQYF
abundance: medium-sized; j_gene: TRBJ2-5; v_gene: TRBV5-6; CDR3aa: CASSLLKAGGETQYF
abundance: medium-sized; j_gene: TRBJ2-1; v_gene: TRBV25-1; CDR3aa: CASSESGLAGNEQFF
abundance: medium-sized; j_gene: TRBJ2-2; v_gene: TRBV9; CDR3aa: CASSVGGPGTGELFF
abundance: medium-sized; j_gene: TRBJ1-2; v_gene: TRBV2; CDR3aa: CASSEERRGLYGYTF
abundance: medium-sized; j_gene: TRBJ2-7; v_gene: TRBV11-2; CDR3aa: CASSLVLAVAYEQYF
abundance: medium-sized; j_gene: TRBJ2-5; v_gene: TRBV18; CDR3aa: CASSLDIQETQYF
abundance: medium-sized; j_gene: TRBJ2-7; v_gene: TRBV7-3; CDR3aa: CASSSSGEGYEQYF
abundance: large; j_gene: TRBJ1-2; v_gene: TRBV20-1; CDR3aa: CSAPRGGLGYTF
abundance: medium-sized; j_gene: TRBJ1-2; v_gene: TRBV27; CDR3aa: CASSRDRGYGYTF
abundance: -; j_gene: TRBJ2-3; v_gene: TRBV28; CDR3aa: CASTGTGNTDTQYF
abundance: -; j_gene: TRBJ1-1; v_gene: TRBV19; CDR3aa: CASSIGERYTEAFF
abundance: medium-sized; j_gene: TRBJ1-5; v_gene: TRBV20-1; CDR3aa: CSGATLSGSNQPQHF
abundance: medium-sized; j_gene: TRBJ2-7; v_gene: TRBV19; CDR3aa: CASAFPGQGAYEQYF
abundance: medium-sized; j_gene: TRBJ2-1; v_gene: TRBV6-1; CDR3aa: CASSNPRGSYNEQFF
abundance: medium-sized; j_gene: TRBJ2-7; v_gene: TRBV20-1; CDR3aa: CSARDRKVARYEQYF
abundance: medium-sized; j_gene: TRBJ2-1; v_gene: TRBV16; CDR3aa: CASSPGGSINEQFF
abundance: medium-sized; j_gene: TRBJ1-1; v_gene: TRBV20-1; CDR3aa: CSAPTGVVTEAFF
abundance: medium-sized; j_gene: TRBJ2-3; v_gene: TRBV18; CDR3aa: CASSPLGTGLVTQYF
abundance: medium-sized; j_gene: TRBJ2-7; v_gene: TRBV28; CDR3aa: CASSLSGLRAYEQYF
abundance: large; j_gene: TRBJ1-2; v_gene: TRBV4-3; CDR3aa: CASSPRGGLNYGYTF
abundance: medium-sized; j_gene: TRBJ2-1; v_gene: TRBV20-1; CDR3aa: CSAYRLAGNEQFF
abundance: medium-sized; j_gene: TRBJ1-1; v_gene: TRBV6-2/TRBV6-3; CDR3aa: CASTPLGTGLMNTEAFF
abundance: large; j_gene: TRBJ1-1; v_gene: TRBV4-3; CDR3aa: CASSQMQMNTEAFF
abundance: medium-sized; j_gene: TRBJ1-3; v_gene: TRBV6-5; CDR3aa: CASSPLFVGGNTIYF
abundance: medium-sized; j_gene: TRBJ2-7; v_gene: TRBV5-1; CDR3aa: CASSLVRQDYEQYF
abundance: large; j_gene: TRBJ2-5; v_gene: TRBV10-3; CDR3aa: CAIGGKGDETQYF
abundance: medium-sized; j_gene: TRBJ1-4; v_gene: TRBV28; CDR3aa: CASSSLEQGAWANEKLFF
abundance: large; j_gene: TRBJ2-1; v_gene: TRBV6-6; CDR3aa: CASSYGGGDNEQFF
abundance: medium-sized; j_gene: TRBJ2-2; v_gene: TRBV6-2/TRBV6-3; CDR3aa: CASSYFPLVTGHTTGELFF
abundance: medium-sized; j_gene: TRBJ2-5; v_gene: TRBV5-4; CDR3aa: CASSWRGGETQYF
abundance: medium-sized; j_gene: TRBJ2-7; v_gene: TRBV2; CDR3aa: CASSEAGRGTYEQYF
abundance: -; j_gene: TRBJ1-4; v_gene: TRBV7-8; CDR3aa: CASSLVHSNEKLFF
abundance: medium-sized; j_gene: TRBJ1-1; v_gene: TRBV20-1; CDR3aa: CSVRRNTEAFF
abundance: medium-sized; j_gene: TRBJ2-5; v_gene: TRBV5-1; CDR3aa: CASSLVIGGPILQETQYF
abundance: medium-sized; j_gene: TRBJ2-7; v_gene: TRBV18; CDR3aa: CASSPFSGNLYEQYF
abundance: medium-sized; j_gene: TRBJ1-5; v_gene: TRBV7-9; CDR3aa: CASSLSGNQPQHF
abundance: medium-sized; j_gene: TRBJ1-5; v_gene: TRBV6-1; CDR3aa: CASSLGVAPPQHF